A single sample gave rise to the 14 T cell receptor beta chains below, sequenced in a study of liver allograft versus peripheral blood T cells. Overall study context: What was compared were the T cell receptor repertoires in transplanted livers and those in the peripheral blood of recipients.

TCRdb processed the reads anew with MiXCR; each CDR3 protein has one entry. The sample includes about 8,400 distinct CDR3 sequences, about a sixth of them seen just once. These receptors all come from a human patient who had a liver transplant. Some T cells could come from the graft donor.

This clonotype was observed at least ten times. This chain joins TRBV19 and TRBJ2-5, with D maybe TRBD2 (5 bases). Germline V gene sequence: CDR1 LNHDA, CDR2 SQIVND (reference sequence). V dropped 4 bases and J dropped 2 bases, with 11 bases sitting between them. CDR3 length equals 14 residues. The DNA of the CDR3 is TGTGCCAGTAGTACCCCCGGGGAACAAGAGACCCAGTACTTC. This sequence encodes CASSTPGEQETQYF.

As for this clonotype: Being one base from a much bigger clone, this may be a read error. The chain couples TRBV29-1 to TRBJ1-1; D is possibly TRBD1 (5 bases). Germline lookup yields CDR1 SQVTM and CDR2 ANQGSEA. The CDR3 is made up of 15 amino acids. The CDR3 DNA reads as TGCGGCGTTGAAGACCTCGGGCCGAAGGGGACTGAAGCTTTCTTT. Protein product: CGVEDLGPKGTEAFF.

This clonotype was detected ten times or more. The rearrangement uses TRBV28 and TRBJ2-2; TRBD2 might be the D (7 bases). V was cut by 10 bases and J by 7 bases, with 19 bases left in between. Germline CDR1 is MDHEN and CDR2 is SYDVKM. There are 14 residues in the CDR3. The CDR3 region has the DNA TGTGCCACCAAAGGGGGGCGGGGGTACGGGGAGCTGTTTTTT. Its translation: CATKGGRGYGELFF. The variable domain in full, with the rest retrieved from reference TRBV28 and TRBJ2-2, is DVKVTQSSRYLVKRTGEKVFLECVQDMDHENMFWYRQDPGLGLRLIYFSYDVKMKEKGDIPEGYSVSREKKERFSLILESASTNQTSMYLCATKGGRGYGELFFGEGSRLTVL.

V usage is TRBV12-3 or TRBV12-4 and J usage is TRBJ2-2, with D uncertain. The V end lost 9 bases, the J end lost 4 bases, and 9 bases lay between the germline ends. The CDR3 has 12 amino acids. The CDR3 bases are TGTGCCAGTTCGGGCCTCACCGGGGAGCTGTTTTTT. Amino acid sequence: CASSGLTGELFF.

This clonotype appeared many times. The V and J genes are TRBV30 and TRBJ2-3; 7 bases map to TRBD2. Germline values: CDR1 GTSNPN, CDR2 SVGIG (reference sequence). Trimming at V came to 2 bases and at J to 3 bases, leaving 8 bases not matched to a gene. This CDR3 region has 15 residues. CDR3 sequence reads: CAWSIRRERTDTQYF. CDR3 nucleotides: TGTGCCTGGAGTATTAGGCGGGAGAGAACAGATACGCAGTATTTT.

This clonotype is categorized as medium-sized. The chain couples TRBV9 to TRBJ2-6; tentative D call: TRBD1 (5 bases). V was cut by 4 bases and J by 2 bases, with 13 bases left in between. This CDR3 spans 16 amino acids. CDR1 and CDR2 (germline): SGDLS, YYNGEE. CDR3 nucleotide sequence: TGTGCCAGCAGCCCCCTGACAGTAACTGGGGCCAACGTCCTGACTTTC. It codes for CASSPLTVTGANVLTF.

J is TRBJ2-1 and V is TRBV6-1, with 13 nucleotides matching TRBD2. Germline values: CDR1 MNHNS, CDR2 SASEGT. The V gene end was trimmed by 6 bases and the J gene end by 9 bases; junction bases not matched to a gene: 5. The CDR3 has 14 residues. The CDR3 coding sequence is TGTGCCAGCAGAGGAAGACTAGCGGGAGGTGAGCAGTTCTTC. It specifies CASRGRLAGGEQFF.

Regarding this clonotype: This may be a read error, as it is one base from a much larger clone. The gene calls are TRBV28 and TRBJ2-5, with D perhaps given as TRBD1 or TRBD2 (7 bases each). CDR1 and CDR2 from the germline V gene are MDHEN and SYDVKM. This CDR3 has 16 residues. CDR3 amino acids: CAGSLAGGASRETQYF. The CDR3 DNA follows: TGTGCCGGCAGCCTCGCAGGGGGGGCGTCGAGGGAGACCCAGTACTTC.

This chain joins TRBV6-2 or TRBV6-3 and TRBJ2-7; D remains ambiguous. Germline values: CDR1 MNHEY, CDR2 SVGEGT. The CDR3 totals 11 residues. Between the trimmed V and J ends, which lost 5 bases and 5 bases, there was a span of 7 bases. The CDR3 DNA reads TGTGCCAGCAGTCGGCTAGACGAGCAGTACTTC. Translated: CASSRLDEQYF.

This clonotype was observed a handful of times. J is TRBJ1-3 and V is TRBV12-3 or TRBV12-4, with D unresolved. V was clipped by 4 bases and J by 0 bases, with 22 bases between them. This CDR3 has 19 amino acids. The CDR3 sequence: CASSSGLTALGGSGNTIYF. CDR3 sequence (DNA): TGTGCCAGCAGTTCCGGTCTTACTGCTCTAGGAGGCTCTGGAAACACCATATATTTT.

This clonotype was recorded a few times. The CDR3 region is CASSLSREQYF. The CDR3 nucleotides read TGTGCCAGCAGTTTAAGTAGGGAGCAGTACTTC. This sequence joins TRBV28 and TRBJ2-7; D ambiguous. Germline values: CDR1 MDHEN, CDR2 SYDVKM. Trimming left V 2 bases short and J 7 bases short, with 6 bases between. The CDR3 is 11 residues long.

This clonotype was picked up a small number of times. The J gene is TRBJ2-2, the V gene TRBV28, with 13 bases fitting TRBD2. The ends lost 4 bases at V and 6 bases at J; junction bases unmatched: 29. The CDR3 extends over 24 amino acids. CDR1 and CDR2 from the germline V gene are MDHEN and SYDVKM. CDR3 sequence: CASSSLRTSGGPDGGGSFAGELFF. CDR3 DNA sequence: TGTGCCAGCAGTTCTCTAAGGACTAGCGGGGGCCCTGACGGGGGCGGGAGTTTCGCCGGGGAGCTGTTTTTT.

This clonotype was found a few times. The J gene is TRBJ1-1, the V gene TRBV19, with unresolved D. The germline V and J ends were trimmed by 1 base and 0 bases, with 6 bases remaining between them. The CDR3 is made up of 14 amino acids. CDR1 LNHDA and CDR2 SQIVND come from the germline V gene (reference sequence). CDR3 region: CASSIGALNTEAFF. The CDR3 DNA reads TGTGCCAGTAGTATAGGGGCGCTGAACACTGAAGCTTTCTTT.

At least ten counts were recorded for this clonotype. This chain uses TRBV7-9 with TRBJ2-2; perhaps D is TRBD1 or TRBD2 (6 bases each). This CDR3 has 16 amino acids. V was cut by 6 bases and J by 6 bases, with 20 bases left in between. Germline values: CDR1 SEHNR, CDR2 FQNEAQ (reference sequence). The CDR3 reads CASSSVGGPGPGELFF. The CDR3, as DNA: TGTGCCAGCAGTTCGGTCGGGGGCCCAGGACCCGGGGAGCTGTTTTTT.